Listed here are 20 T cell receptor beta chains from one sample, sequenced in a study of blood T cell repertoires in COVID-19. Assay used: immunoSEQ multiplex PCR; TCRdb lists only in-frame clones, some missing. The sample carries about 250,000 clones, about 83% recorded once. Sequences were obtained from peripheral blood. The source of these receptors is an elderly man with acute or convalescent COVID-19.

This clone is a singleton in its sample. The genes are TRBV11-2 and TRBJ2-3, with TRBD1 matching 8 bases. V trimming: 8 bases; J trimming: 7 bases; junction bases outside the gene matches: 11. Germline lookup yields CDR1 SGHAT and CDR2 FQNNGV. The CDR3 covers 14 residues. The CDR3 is CASLSPGGGHTQYF. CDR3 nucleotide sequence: TGTGCCAGCCTCTCCCCAGGGGGCGGTCATACGCAGTATTTT.

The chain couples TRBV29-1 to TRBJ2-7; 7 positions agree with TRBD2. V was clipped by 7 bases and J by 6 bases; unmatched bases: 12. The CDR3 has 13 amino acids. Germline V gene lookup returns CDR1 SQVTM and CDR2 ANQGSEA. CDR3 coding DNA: TGCAGCGCCTGGTCTAGCGGAGCCTCCGAGCAGTACTTC. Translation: CSAWSSGASEQYF.

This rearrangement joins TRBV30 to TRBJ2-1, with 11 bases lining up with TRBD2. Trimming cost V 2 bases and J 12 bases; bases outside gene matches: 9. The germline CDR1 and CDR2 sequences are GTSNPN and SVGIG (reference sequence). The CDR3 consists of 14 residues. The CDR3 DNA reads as TGTGCCTGGAGTCCAGAACTAGCGGGGGTCGGGCAGTTCTTC. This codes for CAWSPELAGVGQFF.

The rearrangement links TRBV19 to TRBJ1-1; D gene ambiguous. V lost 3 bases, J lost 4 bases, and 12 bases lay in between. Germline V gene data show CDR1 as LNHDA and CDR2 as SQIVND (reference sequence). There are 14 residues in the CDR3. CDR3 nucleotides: TGTGCCAGTAGTATGAGGGATATGGGCACTGAAGCTTTCTTT. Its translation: CASSMRDMGTEAFF.

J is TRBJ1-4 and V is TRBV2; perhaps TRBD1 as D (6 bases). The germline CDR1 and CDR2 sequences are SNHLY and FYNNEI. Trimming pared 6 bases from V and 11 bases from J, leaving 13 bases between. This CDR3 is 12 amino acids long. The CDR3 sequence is CASRYREPKLFF. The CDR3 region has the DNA TGTGCCAGCAGGTACAGGGAGCCCAAACTGTTTTTT.

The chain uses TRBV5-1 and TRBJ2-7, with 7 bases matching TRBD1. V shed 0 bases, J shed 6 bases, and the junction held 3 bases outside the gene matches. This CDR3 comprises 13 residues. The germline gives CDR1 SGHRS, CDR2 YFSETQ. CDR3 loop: CASSLDRGAEQYF. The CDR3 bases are TGCGCCAGCAGCTTGGACAGGGGCGCCGAGCAGTACTTC.

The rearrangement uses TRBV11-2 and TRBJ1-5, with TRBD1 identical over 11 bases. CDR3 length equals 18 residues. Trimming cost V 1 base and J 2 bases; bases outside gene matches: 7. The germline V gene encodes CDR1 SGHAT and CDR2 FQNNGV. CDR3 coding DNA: TGTGCCAGCAGCTTAGGGGACAGGGGGATCTTTGGCAATCAGCCCCAGCATTTT. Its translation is CASSLGDRGIFGNQPQHF.

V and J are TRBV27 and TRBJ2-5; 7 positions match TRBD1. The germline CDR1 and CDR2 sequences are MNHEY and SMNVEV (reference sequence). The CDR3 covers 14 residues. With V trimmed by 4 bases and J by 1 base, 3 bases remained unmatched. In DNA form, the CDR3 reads TGTGCCAGCAGTTGGCAGGGGGTCCAAGAGACCCAGTACTTC. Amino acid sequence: CASSWQGVQETQYF.

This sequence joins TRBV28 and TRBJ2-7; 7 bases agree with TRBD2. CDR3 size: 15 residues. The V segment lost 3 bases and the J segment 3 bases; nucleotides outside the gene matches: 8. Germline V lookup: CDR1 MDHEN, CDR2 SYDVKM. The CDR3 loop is CASSFSRERNYEQYF. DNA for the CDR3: TGTGCCAGCAGTTTCTCGCGGGAGCGGAACTACGAGCAGTACTTC.

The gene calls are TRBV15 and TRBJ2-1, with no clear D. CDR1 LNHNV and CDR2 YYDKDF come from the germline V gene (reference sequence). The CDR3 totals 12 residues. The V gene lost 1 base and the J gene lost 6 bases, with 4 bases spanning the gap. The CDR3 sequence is CATSRASNEQFF. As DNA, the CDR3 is TGTGCCACCAGCAGAGCCAGCAATGAGCAGTTCTTC.

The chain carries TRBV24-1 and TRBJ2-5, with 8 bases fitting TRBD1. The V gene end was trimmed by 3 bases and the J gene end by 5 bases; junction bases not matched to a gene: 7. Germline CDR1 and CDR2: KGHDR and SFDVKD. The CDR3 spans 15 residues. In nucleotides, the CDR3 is TGTGCCACCAGTGATCGTCGGACAGGGACGGAGACCCAGTACTTC. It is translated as CATSDRRTGTETQYF.

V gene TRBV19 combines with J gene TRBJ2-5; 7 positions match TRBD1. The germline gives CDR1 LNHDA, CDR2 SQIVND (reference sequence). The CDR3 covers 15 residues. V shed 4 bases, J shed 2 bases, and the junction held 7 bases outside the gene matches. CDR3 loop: CASSKPGQRQETQYF. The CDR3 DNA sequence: TGTGCCAGTAGTAAGCCGGGACAGAGACAAGAGACCCAGTACTTC.

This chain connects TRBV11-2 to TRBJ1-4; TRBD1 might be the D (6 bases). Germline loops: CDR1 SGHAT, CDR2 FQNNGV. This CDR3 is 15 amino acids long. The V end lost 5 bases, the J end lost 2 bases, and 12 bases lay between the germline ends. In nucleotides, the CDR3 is TGTGCCAGCAGCCTTACAGGGTTCACTAATGAAAAACTGTTTTTT. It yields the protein CASSLTGFTNEKLFF.

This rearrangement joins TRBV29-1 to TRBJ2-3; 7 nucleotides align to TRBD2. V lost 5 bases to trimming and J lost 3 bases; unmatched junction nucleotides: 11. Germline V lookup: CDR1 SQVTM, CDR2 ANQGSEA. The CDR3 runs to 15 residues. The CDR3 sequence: CSVKVGGSSTDTQYF. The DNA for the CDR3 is TGCAGCGTTAAGGTCGGCGGGAGTTCGACAGATACGCAGTATTTT.

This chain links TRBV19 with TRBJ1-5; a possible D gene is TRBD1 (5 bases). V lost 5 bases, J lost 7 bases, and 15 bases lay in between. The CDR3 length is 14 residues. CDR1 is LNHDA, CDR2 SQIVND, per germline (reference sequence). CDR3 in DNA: TGTGCCAGTAGTCCCCAGGGTTCTGGGCAGCCCCAGCATTTT. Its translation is CASSPQGSGQPQHF.

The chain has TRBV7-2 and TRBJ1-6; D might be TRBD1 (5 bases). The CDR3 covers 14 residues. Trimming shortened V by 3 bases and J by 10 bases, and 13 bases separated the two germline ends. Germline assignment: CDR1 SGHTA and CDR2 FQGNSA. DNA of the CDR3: TGTGCCAGCAGCTTCCCCGGGGGAAACTCACCCCTCCACTTT. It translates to CASSFPGGNSPLHF.

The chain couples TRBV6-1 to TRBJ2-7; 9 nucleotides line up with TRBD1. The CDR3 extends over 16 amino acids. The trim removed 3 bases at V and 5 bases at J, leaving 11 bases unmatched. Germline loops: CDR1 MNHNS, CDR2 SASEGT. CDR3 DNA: TGTGCCAGCAGTGACCCCACAGGGGGCATCAGCAACGAGCAGTACTTC. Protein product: CASSDPTGGISNEQYF.

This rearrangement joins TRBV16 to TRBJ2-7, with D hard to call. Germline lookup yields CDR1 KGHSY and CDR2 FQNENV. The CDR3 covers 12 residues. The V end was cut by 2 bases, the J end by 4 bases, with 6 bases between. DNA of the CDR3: TGTGCCAGCAGCCAAGTTAGTTACGAGCAGTACTTC. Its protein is CASSQVSYEQYF. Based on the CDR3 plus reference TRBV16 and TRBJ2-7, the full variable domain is GEEVAQTPKHLVRGEGQKAKLYCAPIKGHSYVFWYQQVLKNEFKFLISFQNENVFDETGMPKERFSAKCLPNSPCSLEIQATKLEDSAVYFCASSQVSYEQYFGPGTRLTVT.

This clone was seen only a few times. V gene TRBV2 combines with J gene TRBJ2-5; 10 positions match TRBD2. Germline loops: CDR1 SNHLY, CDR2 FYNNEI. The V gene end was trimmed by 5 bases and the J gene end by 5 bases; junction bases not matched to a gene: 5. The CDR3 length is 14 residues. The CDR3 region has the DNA TGTGCCAGCAGTCCTATGACTAGCGGGGAGACCCAGTACTTC. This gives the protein CASSPMTSGETQYF.

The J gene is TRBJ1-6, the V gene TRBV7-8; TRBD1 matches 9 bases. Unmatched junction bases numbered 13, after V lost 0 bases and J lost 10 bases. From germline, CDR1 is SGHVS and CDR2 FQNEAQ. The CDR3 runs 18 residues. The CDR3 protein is CASSLADGTGTLRSPLHF. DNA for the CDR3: TGTGCCAGCAGCTTAGCAGACGGGACAGGGACCCTAAGATCACCCCTCCACTTT.